The next 4 T cell receptor beta chains were all read from a single sample in a study of tumor-infiltrating lymphocytes in oesophageal squamous cell carcinoma. TCRdb processed the PCR reads anew with MiXCR; each CDR3 protein has one entry. This table has roughly 21,000 distinct CDR3 sequences, less than 45% appearing once. The sample comprised esophageal tumor tissue. All receptors come from a male donor with esophageal squamous cell carcinoma.

This clonotype was found a few times. The CDR3 spells CSARDRVLRWGYTF. Written as DNA, the CDR3 is TGCAGTGCTAGAGATCGGGTCCTGAGGTGGGGCTACACCTTC. V and J are TRBV20-1 and TRBJ1-2; D unresolved. Per the germline V gene, CDR1 is DFQATT and CDR2 is SNEGSKA (reference sequence). Deletions cut 0 bases from V and 8 bases from J, with 16 bases between. The CDR3 is 14 amino acids.

This clonotype has just a few counts. V is TRBV7-8 and J is TRBJ2-3; TRBD2 matches at 10 bases. The end of the DNA fits TRBJ2-5 better, so the J call may be wrong. CDR3 size: 16 residues. The V gene's germline CDR1 is SGHVS and CDR2 FQNEAQ. The CDR3 sequence: CASSLAPSGGQETQYF. CDR3 in DNA: TGTGCCAGCAGCTTAGCGCCTAGCGGGGGACAAGAGACCCAGTACTTC.

This clonotype appeared many times. The chain joins TRBV5-6 to TRBJ1-2; D not certain. The germline V gene has CDR1 SGHDT and CDR2 YYEEEE. The CDR3 spans 15 residues. Trimming took off 1 base at V and 0 bases at J, with 10 bases between the two ends. The CDR3 protein is CASSLFKNSNYGYTF. The CDR3 DNA is TGTGCCAGCAGCTTGTTTAAAAATTCTAACTATGGCTACACCTTC.

The rearrangement links TRBV7-6 to TRBJ2-1, with D tentatively TRBD2 (5 bases). V was clipped by 3 bases and J by 5 bases, with 14 bases between them. The CDR3 consists of 15 residues. In germline, CDR1 is SGHVS, CDR2 FNYEAQ. The CDR3 here is CASSFFQEADNEQFF. Here the CDR3 DNA reads TGTGCCAGCAGCTTCTTCCAGGAGGCTGACAATGAGCAGTTCTTC.